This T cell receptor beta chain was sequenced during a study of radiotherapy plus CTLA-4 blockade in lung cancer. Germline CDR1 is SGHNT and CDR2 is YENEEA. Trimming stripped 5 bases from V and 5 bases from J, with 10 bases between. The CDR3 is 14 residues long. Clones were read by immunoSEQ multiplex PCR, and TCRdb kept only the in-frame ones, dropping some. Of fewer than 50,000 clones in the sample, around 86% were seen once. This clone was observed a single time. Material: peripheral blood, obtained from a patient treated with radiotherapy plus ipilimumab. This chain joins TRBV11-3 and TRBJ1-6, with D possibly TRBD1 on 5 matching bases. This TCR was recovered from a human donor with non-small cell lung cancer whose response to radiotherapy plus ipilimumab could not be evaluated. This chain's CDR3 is CASSRGFDNSPLHF. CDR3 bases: TGTGCCAGCAGCCGGGGGTTTGATAATTCACCCCTCCACTTT. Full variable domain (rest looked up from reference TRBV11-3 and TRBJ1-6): EAGVVQSPRYKIIEKKQPVAFWCNPISGHNTLYWYLQNLGQGPELLIRYENEEAVDDSQLPKDRFSAERLKGVDSTLKIQPAELGDSAVYLCASSRGFDNSPLHFGNGTRLTVT.